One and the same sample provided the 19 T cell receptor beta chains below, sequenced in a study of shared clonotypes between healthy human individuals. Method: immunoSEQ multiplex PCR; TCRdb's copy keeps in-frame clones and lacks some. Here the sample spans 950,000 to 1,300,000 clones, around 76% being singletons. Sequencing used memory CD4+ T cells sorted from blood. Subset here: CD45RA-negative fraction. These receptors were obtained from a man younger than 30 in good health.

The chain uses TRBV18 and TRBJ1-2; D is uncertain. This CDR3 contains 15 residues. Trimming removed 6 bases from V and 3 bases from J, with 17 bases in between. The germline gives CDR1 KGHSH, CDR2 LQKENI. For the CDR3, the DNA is TGTGCCAGCTCCCCCGCCGAGGGTGGGCACTATGGCTACACCTTC. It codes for CASSPAEGGHYGYTF.

As DNA, the CDR3 is TGTGCCAGCAGCTTAGGCCCCCCAGGAGGAGGCGGGGAGCTGTTTTTT. Protein sequence: CASSLGPPGGGGELFF. This chain connects TRBV7-2 to TRBJ2-2, with D perhaps matching TRBD2 (5 bases). Trimming stripped 1 base from V and 7 bases from J, with 16 bases between. CDR1 is SGHTA, CDR2 FQGNSA, per germline. This CDR3 has 16 amino acids. The variable domain in full, with the rest retrieved from reference TRBV7-2 and TRBJ2-2, is GAGVSQSPSNKVTEKGKDVELRCDPISGHTALYWYRQSLGQGLEFLIYFQGNSAPDKSGLPSDRFSAERTGGSVSTLTIQRTQQEDSAVYLCASSLGPPGGGGELFFGEGSRLTVL.

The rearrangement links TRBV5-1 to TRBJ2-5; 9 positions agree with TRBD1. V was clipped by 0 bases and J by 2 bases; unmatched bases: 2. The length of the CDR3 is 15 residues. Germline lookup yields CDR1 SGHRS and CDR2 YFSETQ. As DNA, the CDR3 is TGCGCCAGCAGCTTGGTAGGGACAGGGCAAGAGACCCAGTACTTC. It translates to CASSLVGTGQETQYF. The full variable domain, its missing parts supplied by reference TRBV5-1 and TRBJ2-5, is KAGVTQTPRYLIKTRGQQVTLSCSPISGHRSVSWYQQTPGQGLQFLFEYFSETQRNKGNFPGRFSGRQFSNSRSEMNVSTLELGDSALYLCASSLVGTGQETQYFGPGTRLLVL.

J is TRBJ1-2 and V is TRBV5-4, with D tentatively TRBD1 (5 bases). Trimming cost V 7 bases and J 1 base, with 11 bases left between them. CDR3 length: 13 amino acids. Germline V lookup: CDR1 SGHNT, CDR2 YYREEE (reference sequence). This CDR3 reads CASSIDSNYGYTF. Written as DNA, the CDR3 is TGTGCCAGCTCCATTGACAGTAACTATGGCTACACCTTC.

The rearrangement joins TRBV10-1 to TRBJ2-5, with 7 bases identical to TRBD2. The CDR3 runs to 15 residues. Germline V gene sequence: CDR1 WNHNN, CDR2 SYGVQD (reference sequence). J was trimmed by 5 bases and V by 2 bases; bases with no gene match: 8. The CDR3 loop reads CASSEGLLGGETQYF. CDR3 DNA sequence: TGCGCCAGCAGTGAGGGGCTGCTGGGAGGGGAGACCCAGTACTTC.

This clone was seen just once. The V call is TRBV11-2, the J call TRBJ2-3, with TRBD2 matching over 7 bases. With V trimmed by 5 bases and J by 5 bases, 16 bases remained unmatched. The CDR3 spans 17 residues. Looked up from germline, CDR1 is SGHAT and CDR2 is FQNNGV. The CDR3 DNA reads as TGTGCCAGCAGCCCCCGGGGTCCTGCGGGGGTCGGAGATACGCAGTATTTT. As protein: CASSPRGPAGVGDTQYF. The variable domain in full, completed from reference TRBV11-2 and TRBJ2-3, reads EAGVAQSPRYKIIEKRQSVAFWCNPISGHATLYWYQQILGQGPKLLIQFQNNGVVDDSQLPKDRFSAERLKGVDSTLKIQPAKLEDSAVYLCASSPRGPAGVGDTQYFGPGTRLTVL.

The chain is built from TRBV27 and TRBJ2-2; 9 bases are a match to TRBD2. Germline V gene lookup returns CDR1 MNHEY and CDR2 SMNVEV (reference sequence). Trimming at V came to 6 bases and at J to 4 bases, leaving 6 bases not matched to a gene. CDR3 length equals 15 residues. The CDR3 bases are TGTGCCAGCAGGGAAGCGGGGGGAATCACCGGGGAGCTGTTTTTT. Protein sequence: CASREAGGITGELFF.

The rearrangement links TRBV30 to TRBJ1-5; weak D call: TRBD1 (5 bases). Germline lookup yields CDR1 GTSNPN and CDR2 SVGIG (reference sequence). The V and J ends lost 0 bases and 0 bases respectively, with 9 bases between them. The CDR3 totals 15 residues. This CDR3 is CAWSVPGVSNQPQHF. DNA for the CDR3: TGTGCCTGGAGTGTTCCGGGGGTTAGCAATCAGCCCCAGCATTTT.

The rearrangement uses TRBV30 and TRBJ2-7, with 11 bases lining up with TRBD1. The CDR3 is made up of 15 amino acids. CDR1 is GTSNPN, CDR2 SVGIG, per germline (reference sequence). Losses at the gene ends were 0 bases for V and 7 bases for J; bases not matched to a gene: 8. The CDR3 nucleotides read TGTGCCTGGAGTGTAATCTGGACAGGGGGCCAAGAGCAGTACTTC. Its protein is CAWSVIWTGGQEQYF.

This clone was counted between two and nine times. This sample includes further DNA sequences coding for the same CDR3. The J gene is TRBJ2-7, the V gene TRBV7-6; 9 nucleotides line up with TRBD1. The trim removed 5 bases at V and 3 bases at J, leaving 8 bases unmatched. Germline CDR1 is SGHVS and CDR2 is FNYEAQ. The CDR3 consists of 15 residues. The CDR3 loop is CASSLGGTGIYEQYF. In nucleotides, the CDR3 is TGTGCCAGCAGCCTAGGGGGGACAGGGATCTACGAGCAGTACTTC.

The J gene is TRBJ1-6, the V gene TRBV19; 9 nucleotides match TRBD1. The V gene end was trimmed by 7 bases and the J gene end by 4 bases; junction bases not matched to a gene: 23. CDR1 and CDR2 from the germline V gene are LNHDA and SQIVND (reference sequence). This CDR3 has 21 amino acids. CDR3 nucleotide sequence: TGTGCCAGTACCTCCCTAGGGGCCCGTACCGGGACAGGGATGTATAATTCACCCCTCCACTTT. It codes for CASTSLGARTGTGMYNSPLHF. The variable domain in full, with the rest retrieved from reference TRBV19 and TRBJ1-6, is DGGITQSPKYLFRKEGQNVTLSCEQNLNHDAMYWYRQDPGQGLRLIYYSQIVNDFQKGDIAEGYSVSREKKESFPLTVTSAQKNPTAFYLCASTSLGARTGTGMYNSPLHFGNGTRLTVT.

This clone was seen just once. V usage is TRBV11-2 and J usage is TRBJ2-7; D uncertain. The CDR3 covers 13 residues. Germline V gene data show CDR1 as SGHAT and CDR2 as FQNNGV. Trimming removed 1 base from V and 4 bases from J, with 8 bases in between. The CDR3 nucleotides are TGTGCCAGCAGCTTAGTGGGTTTGTACGAGCAGTACTTC. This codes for CASSLVGLYEQYF.

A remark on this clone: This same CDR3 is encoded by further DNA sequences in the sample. The chain's CDR3 is CASSPQGFDGYTF. DNA of the CDR3: TGTGCCAGCTCACCACAAGGGTTCGATGGCTACACCTTC. The J gene is TRBJ1-2, the V gene TRBV18; no definite D call. Trimming took 1 base from V and 6 from J, leaving 9 bases between them. The germline V gene encodes CDR1 KGHSH and CDR2 LQKENI. The CDR3 extends over 13 amino acids. Full variable domain (missing parts from reference TRBV18 and TRBJ1-2): NAGVMQNPRHLVRRRGQEARLRCSPMKGHSHVYWYRQLPEEGLKFMVYLQKENIIDESGMPKERFSAEFPKEGPSILRIQQVVRGDSAAYFCASSPQGFDGYTFGSGTRLTVV.

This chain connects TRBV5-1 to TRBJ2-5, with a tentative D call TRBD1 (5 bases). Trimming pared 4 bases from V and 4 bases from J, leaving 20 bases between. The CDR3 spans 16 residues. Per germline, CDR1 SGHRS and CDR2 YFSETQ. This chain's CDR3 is CASSLGGAELRETQYF. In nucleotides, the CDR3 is TGCGCCAGCAGCCTGGGTGGGGCAGAATTGCGAGAGACCCAGTACTTC.

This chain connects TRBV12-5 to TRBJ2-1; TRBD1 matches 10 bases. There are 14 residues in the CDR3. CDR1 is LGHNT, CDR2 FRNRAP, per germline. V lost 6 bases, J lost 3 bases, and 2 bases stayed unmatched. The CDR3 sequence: CASGTGGNYNEQFF. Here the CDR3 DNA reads TGTGCTAGTGGGACAGGGGGCAACTACAATGAGCAGTTCTTC.

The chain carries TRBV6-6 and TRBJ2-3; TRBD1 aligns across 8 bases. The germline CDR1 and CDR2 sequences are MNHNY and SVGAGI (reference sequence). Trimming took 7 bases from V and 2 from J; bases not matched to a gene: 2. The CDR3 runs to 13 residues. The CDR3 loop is CASMGQDTDTQYF. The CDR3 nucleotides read TGTGCCAGCATGGGACAGGACACAGATACGCAGTATTTT.

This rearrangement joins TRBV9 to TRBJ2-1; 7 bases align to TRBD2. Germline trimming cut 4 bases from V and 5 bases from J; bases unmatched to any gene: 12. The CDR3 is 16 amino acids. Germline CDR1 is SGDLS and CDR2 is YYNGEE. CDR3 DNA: TGTGCCAGCAGCTTCCGTTCGGGGACTATAAACAATGAGCAGTTCTTC. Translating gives CASSFRSGTINNEQFF. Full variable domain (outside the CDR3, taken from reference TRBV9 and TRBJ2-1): DSGVTQTPKHLITATGQRVTLRCSPRSGDLSVYWYQQSLDQGLQFLIQYYNGEERAKGNILERFSAQQFPDLHSELNLSSLELGDSALYFCASSFRSGTINNEQFFGPGTRLTVL.

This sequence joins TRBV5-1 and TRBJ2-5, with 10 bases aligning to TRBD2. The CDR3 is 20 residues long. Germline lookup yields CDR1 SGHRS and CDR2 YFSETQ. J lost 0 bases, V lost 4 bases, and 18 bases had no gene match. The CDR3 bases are TGCGCCAGCAGCCAACAGGTGGGAGCGGGGGGGACGAAGTACCAAGAGACCCAGTACTTC. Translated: CASSQQVGAGGTKYQETQYF.

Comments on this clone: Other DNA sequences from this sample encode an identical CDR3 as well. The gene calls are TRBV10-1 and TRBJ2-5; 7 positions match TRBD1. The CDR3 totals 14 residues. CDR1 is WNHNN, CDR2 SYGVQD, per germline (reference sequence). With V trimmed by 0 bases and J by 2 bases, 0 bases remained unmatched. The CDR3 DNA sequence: TGCGCCAGCAGTGAGTCCAGGGGGCAAGAGACCCAGTACTTC. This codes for CASSESRGQETQYF.